This T cell receptor beta chain was sequenced during a study of tumor T cells in aggressive B-cell lymphoma. The table came from immunoSEQ multiplex PCR; TCRdb's copy has only in-frame clones and leaves some out. The sample carries 10,000 to 14,000 clones, around nine tenths recorded once. With V trimmed by 2 bases and J by 8 bases, 11 bases remained unmatched. Germline V lookup: CDR1 MNHEY, CDR2 SVGAGI. The CDR3 has 16 amino acids. J is TRBJ1-4 and V is TRBV6-5; the match to TRBD1 covers 7 bases. The source is an adult with diffuse large B cell lymphoma. The sequenced sample consisted of tumor tissue. The CDR3 loop reads CASSYAYGTDREKLFF. In nucleotides, the CDR3 is TGTGCCAGCAGTTACGCGTACGGGACAGATAGGGAAAAACTGTTTTTT.